The 17 T cell receptor beta chains below were found in one sample sequenced in a study of cytomegalovirus exposure and HLA in healthy donors. Both 60 Vbeta primers and 13 Jbeta primers went into the PCR. The method was immunoSEQ multiplex PCR; TCRdb's version includes in-frame clones alone and lacks a portion of them. Among 110,000 to 150,000 clones listed, less than 10% were seen once. The sample comprised PBMCs. These TCRs come from a man aged 50 or older in good health and CMV-seronegative.

J is TRBJ1-5 and V is TRBV2; a possible D gene is TRBD1 (5 bases). V lost 6 bases, J lost 6 bases, and 15 bases lay in between. This CDR3 has 14 amino acids. Germline lookup yields CDR1 SNHLY and CDR2 FYNNEI. The CDR3 spells CASSYGREGQPQHF. In nucleotides, the CDR3 is TGTGCCAGCAGCTATGGCAGGGAGGGTCAGCCCCAGCATTTT.

This clone was observed a few times. The chain couples TRBV2 to TRBJ2-7; D perhaps matches TRBD2 (6 bases). CDR3 size: 11 residues. Trimming removed 7 bases from V and 5 bases from J, with 9 bases in between. Germline V gene lookup returns CDR1 SNHLY and CDR2 FYNNEI. In DNA, the CDR3 is TGTGCCAGCACGGGGGATCACGAGCAGTACTTC. Its translation is CASTGDHEQYF.

V usage is TRBV30 and J usage is TRBJ2-2, with TRBD2 matching 8 bases. This CDR3 contains 14 residues. The junction had 5 bases not matched to a gene; V was cut back by 8 bases and J by 0 bases. CDR1 GTSNPN and CDR2 SVGIG come from the germline V gene (reference sequence). The CDR3 DNA sequence: TGTGCCGCGGGGCGGGAGGCGAACACCGGGGAGCTGTTTTTT. It specifies CAAGREANTGELFF.

This clone was recorded a few times. V usage is TRBV28 and J usage is TRBJ1-2, with 8 bases lining up with TRBD1. Germline assignment: CDR1 MDHEN and CDR2 SYDVKM. This CDR3 comprises 14 residues. V lost 4 bases and J lost 2; bases outside the gene matches: 3. The CDR3 region has the DNA TGTGCCAGCAGTTACGGACAGGGCAACTATGGCTACACCTTC. It is translated as CASSYGQGNYGYTF.

This clone was recorded a few times. The chain links TRBV29-1 to TRBJ2-5; D possibly corresponds to TRBD1 (7 bases). Trimming took off 5 bases at V and 9 bases at J, with 22 bases between the two ends. The CDR3 loop spans 14 amino acids. Germline V lookup: CDR1 SQVTM, CDR2 ANQGSEA. The CDR3 loop reads CSVTTGALGEAQYF. CDR3 DNA sequence: TGCAGCGTTACAACAGGGGCCCTAGGGGAGGCCCAGTACTTC. The complete variable domain, with remaining parts taken from reference TRBV29-1 and TRBJ2-5, reads SAVISQKPSRDICQRGTSLTIQCQVDSQVTMMFWYRQQPGQSLTLIATANQGSEATYESGFVIDKFPISRPNLTFSTLTVSNMSPEDSSIYLCSVTTGALGEAQYFGPGTRLLVL.

This clone was picked up a small number of times. This rearrangement joins TRBV19 to TRBJ1-5; D is perhaps TRBD1 (6 bases). Trimming removed 0 bases from V and 7 bases from J, with 19 bases in between. Germline values: CDR1 LNHDA, CDR2 SQIVND (reference sequence). The CDR3 length is 17 residues. The CDR3 DNA sequence: TGTGCCAGTAGTATAGATGATACGGGACACACGGACCAGCCCCAGCATTTT. This encodes CASSIDDTGHTDQPQHF. Variable domain in full (rest from reference TRBV19 and TRBJ1-5): DGGITQSPKYLFRKEGQNVTLSCEQNLNHDAMYWYRQDPGQGLRLIYYSQIVNDFQKGDIAEGYSVSREKKESFPLTVTSAQKNPTAFYLCASSIDDTGHTDQPQHFGDGTRLSIL.

This clone was counted a few times. The chain carries TRBV5-4 and TRBJ2-7; D might be TRBD2 (6 bases). The CDR3 has 14 residues. V lost 4 bases and J lost 2, with 13 bases in between. Germline V CDR1 and CDR2: SGHNT, YYREEE (reference sequence). CDR3 residues: CASSEPGDPYEQYF. CDR3 bases: TGTGCCAGCAGCGAACCGGGAGACCCCTACGAGCAGTACTTC. The full variable domain, its missing parts supplied by reference TRBV5-4 and TRBJ2-7, is ETGVTQSPTHLIKTRGQQVTLRCSSQSGHNTVSWYQQALGQGPQFIFQYYREEENGRGNFPPRFSGLQFPNYSSELNVNALELDDSALYLCASSEPGDPYEQYFGPGTRLTVT.

This sequence joins TRBV11-2 and TRBJ2-1, with D maybe TRBD2 (7 bases). V was cut by 4 bases and J by 3 bases, with 16 bases left in between. This CDR3 has 16 amino acids. CDR1 SGHAT and CDR2 FQNNGV come from the germline V gene. Written as DNA, the CDR3 is TGTGCCAGCAGCTCAGGGGAGGGTGGCATCTACAATGAGCAGTTCTTC. It translates to CASSSGEGGIYNEQFF. Combining the CDR3 with reference TRBV11-2 and TRBJ2-1 gives the whole variable domain EAGVAQSPRYKIIEKRQSVAFWCNPISGHATLYWYQQILGQGPKLLIQFQNNGVVDDSQLPKDRFSAERLKGVDSTLKIQPAKLEDSAVYLCASSSGEGGIYNEQFFGPGTRLTVL.

This clone was found a few times. The chain is built from TRBV7-8 and TRBJ2-3, with 12 positions matching TRBD2. This CDR3 is built from 16 residues. Germline trimming cut 5 bases from V and 2 bases from J; bases unmatched to any gene: 5. Germline loops: CDR1 SGHVS, CDR2 FQNEAQ. The CDR3 region is CASSRGTSGFTDTQYF. The CDR3 DNA is TGTGCCAGCAGCCGTGGGACTAGCGGGTTCACAGATACGCAGTATTTT.

CDR3 sequence (DNA): TGCGCCAGCAGCTTGGGACTAGCCTCCTACAATGAGCAGTTCTTC. It encodes CASSLGLASYNEQFF. The chain is built from TRBV5-1 and TRBJ2-1, with 7 bases aligning to TRBD2. V shed 0 bases and J 0 bases; nucleotides not matched to a gene: 0. CDR1 SGHRS and CDR2 YFSETQ come from the germline V gene. The CDR3 length is 15 residues.

The gene calls are TRBV27 and TRBJ2-3; D is undetermined. The CDR3 sequence is 14 residues long. Between the trimmed V and J ends, which lost 0 bases and 1 base, there was a span of 5 bases. Germline V CDR1 and CDR2: MNHEY, SMNVEV (reference sequence). The CDR3 here is CASSLSLGTDTQYF. The CDR3 DNA follows: TGTGCCAGCAGTTTATCGCTAGGCACAGATACGCAGTATTTT.

This clone appeared a few times. The V call is TRBV2, the J call TRBJ2-3; 7 bases agree with TRBD2. CDR1 and CDR2 from the germline V gene are SNHLY and FYNNEI. This CDR3 contains 15 residues. With V trimmed by 4 bases and J by 4 bases, 8 bases remained unmatched. CDR3 sequence (DNA): TGTGCCAGCAGTGTTCAGGAACGGGGGGCAGATACGCAGTATTTT. As protein: CASSVQERGADTQYF.

Only a few counts were recorded for this clone. The chain is built from TRBV6-6 and TRBJ2-2, with D possibly TRBD1 on 6 matching bases. The CDR3 length is 16 residues. V was trimmed by 5 bases and J by 1 base, leaving 14 bases between them. Germline V gene data show CDR1 as MNHNY and CDR2 as SVGAGI (reference sequence). The CDR3 loop is CASSISGHGNTGELFF. CDR3 DNA: TGTGCCAGCAGTATCTCGGGACACGGGAACACCGGGGAGCTGTTTTTT.

This clone was counted between two and nine times. This chain connects TRBV28 to TRBJ2-7, with D perhaps TRBD1 (5 bases). This CDR3 comprises 14 residues. Looked up from germline, CDR1 is MDHEN and CDR2 is SYDVKM. V dropped 1 base and J dropped 1 base, with 8 bases sitting between them. The CDR3 loop reads CASSLSDRSYEQYF. The CDR3 DNA reads as TGTGCCAGCAGTTTATCTGACAGATCCTACGAGCAGTACTTC.

The rearrangement links TRBV28 to TRBJ1-2; D perhaps matches TRBD1 (6 bases). CDR3 size: 14 residues. Trimming took off 8 bases at V and 1 base at J, with 14 bases between the two ends. The germline V gene has CDR1 MDHEN and CDR2 SYDVKM. The CDR3 protein is CASLAGDRNYGYTF. CDR3 sequence (DNA): TGTGCCAGCTTAGCAGGGGACCGTAACTATGGCTACACCTTC.

The sample holds a few counts of this clone. V is TRBV2 and J is TRBJ1-2; no clear D. Trimming pared 3 bases from V and 2 bases from J, leaving 7 bases between. The CDR3 covers 13 residues. The germline gives CDR1 SNHLY, CDR2 FYNNEI. The CDR3, as DNA: TGTGCCAGCAGTGATAGAGGCAACTATGGCTACACCTTC. Amino acids: CASSDRGNYGYTF.

This clone was picked up a small number of times. The rearrangement uses TRBV5-6 and TRBJ2-7, with TRBD1 as a possible D gene (6 bases). V was cut by 4 bases and J by 7 bases, with 21 bases left in between. This CDR3 contains 15 residues. Germline V gene lookup returns CDR1 SGHDT and CDR2 YYEEEE. Here the CDR3 reads CASSQAGTNIWEQYF. The CDR3 bases are TGTGCCAGCAGCCAAGCCGGGACAAATATTTGGGAGCAGTACTTC.